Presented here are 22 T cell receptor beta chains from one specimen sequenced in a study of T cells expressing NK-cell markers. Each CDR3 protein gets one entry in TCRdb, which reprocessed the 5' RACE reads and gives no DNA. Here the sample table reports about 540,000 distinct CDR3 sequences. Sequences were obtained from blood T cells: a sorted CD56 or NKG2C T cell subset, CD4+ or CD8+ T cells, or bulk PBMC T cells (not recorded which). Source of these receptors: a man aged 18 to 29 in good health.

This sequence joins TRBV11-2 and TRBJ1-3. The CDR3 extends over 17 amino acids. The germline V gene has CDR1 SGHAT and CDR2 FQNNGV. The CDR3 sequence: CASSPSPRGPSGNTIYF.

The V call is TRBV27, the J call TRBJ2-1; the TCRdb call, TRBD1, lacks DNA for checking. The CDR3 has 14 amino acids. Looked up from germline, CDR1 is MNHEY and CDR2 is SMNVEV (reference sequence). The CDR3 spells CASSPRTEYNEQFF.

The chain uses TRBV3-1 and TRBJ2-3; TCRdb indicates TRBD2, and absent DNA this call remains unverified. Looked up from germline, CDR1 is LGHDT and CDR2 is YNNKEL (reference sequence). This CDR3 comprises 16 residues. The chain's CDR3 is CASSQDRGYGTDTQYF.

The CDR3 is CATSDGDSYEQYF. The chain combines TRBV24-1 with TRBJ2-7. Germline CDR1 is KGHDR and CDR2 is SFDVKD. The CDR3 extends over 13 amino acids.

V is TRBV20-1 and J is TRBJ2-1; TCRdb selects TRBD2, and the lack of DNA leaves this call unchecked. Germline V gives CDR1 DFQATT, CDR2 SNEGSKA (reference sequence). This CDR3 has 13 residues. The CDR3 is CSASGRALDEQFF.

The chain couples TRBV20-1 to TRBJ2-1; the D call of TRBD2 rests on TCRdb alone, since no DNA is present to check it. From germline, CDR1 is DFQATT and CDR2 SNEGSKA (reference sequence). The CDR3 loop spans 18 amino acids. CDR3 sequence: CSARDLAGGPSEVWGQFF.

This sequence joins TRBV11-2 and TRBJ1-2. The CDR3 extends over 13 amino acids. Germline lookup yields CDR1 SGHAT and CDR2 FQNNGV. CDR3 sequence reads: CASSSLDWYGYTF.

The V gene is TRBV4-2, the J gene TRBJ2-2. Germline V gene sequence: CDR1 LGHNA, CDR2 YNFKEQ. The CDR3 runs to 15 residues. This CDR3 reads CASSQGLRLDGELFF.

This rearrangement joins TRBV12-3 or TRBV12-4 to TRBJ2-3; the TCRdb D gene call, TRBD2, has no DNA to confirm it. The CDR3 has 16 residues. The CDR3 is CASRRTSLLRSDTQYF.

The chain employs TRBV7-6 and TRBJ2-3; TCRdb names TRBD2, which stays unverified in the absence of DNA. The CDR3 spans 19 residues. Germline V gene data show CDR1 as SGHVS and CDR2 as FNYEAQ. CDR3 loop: CASSSGLAGDISSTDTQYF.

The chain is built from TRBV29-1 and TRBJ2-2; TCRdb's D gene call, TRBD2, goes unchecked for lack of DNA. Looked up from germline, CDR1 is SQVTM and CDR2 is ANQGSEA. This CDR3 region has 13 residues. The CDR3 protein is CSAVGTHTGELFF.

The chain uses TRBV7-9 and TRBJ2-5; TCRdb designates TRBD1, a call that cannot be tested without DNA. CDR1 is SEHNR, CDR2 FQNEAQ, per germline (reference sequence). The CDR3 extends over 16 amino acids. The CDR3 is CASSPRRTGGRETQYF.

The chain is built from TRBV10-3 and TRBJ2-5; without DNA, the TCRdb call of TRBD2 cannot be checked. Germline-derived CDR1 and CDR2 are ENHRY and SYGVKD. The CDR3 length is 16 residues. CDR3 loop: CAITQGLAGGQETQYF.

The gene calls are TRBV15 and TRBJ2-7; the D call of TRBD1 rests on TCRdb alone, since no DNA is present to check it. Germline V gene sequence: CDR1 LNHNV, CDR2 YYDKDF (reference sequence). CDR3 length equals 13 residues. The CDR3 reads CATSMDKGDEQYF.

The CDR3 reads CASSERSFYEQYF. The V gene is TRBV2, the J gene TRBJ2-7. The CDR3 is made up of 13 amino acids. CDR1 is SNHLY, CDR2 FYNNEI, per germline.

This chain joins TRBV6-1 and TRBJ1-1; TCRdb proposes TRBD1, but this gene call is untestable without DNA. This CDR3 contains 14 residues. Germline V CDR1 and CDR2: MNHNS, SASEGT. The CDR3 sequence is CASCRGLNPTEAFF.

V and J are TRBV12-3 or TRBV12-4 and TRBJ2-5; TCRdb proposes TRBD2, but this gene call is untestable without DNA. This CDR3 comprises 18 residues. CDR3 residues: CASSPTSPGTSLGETQYF.

CDR3 loop: CASSSGVGASGNTIYF. The chain recombines TRBV7-7 with TRBJ1-3. The CDR3 loop spans 16 amino acids. Germline CDR1 is SSHAT and CDR2 is FNYEAQ (reference sequence).

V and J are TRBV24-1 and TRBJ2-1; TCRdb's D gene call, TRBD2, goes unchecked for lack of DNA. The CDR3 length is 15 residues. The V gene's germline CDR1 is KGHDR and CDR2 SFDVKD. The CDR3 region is CATKSASGLYNEQFF.

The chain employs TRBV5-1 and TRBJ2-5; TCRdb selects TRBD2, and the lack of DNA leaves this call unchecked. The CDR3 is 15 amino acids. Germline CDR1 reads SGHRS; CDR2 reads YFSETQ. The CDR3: CASSPGTSGGETQYF.

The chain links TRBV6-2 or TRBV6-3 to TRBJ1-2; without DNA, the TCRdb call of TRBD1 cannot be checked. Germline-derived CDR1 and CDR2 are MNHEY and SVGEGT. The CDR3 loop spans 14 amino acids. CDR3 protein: CASTEDRDNYGYTF.

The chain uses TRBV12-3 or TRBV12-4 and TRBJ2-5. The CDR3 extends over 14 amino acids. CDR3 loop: CASSEPGPKETQYF.